Presented here are 2 T cell receptor beta chains from one specimen sequenced in a study of blood T cell repertoires in COVID-19. The table came from immunoSEQ multiplex PCR; TCRdb's copy has only in-frame clones and leaves some out. This table has about 240,000 clones, around 85% appearing once. The sequenced sample consisted of peripheral blood. The receptors stem from a woman older than 75 with acute or convalescent COVID-19.

This chain connects TRBV10-3 to TRBJ2-2; TRBD2 agrees at 13 bases. V was clipped by 9 bases and J by 7 bases; unmatched bases: 8. CDR1 and CDR2 (germline): ENHRY, SYGVKD. The CDR3 contains 15 residues. The CDR3 bases are TGTGCCATGGGGACTAGCGGGACCAAAGGCGGGGAGCTGTTTTTT. Protein sequence: CAMGTSGTKGGELFF.

The chain has TRBV6-1 and TRBJ1-4; perhaps TRBD1 as D (5 bases). V was shortened by 2 bases and J by 8 bases, with 15 bases between the two germline ends. The CDR3 runs 15 residues. Germline V gene sequence: CDR1 MNHNS, CDR2 SASEGT. The CDR3: CASSESWGLLEKLFF. In nucleotides, the CDR3 is TGTGCCAGCAGTGAAAGCTGGGGACTGCTGGAAAAACTGTTTTTT.